This T cell receptor beta chain was recorded in a study of blood T cell repertoires in COVID-19. The wider study: Sites across the United States, Italy and Spain contributed samples from acute and convalescent COVID-19.

The CDR3 extends over 14 amino acids. Germline V CDR1 and CDR2: MDHEN, SYDVKM. V shed 7 bases and J 6 bases; nucleotides not matched to a gene: 6. Sequencing used immunoSEQ multiplex PCR; TCRdb keeps in-frame clones, though not all of them. In the table there are 95,000 to 150,000 clones, around 88% of which are singletons. Specimen: peripheral blood. V usage is TRBV28 and J usage is TRBJ2-7; 13 positions agree with TRBD2. The TCR was taken from a woman aged 45 to 65 with active or convalescent COVID-19. Written as DNA, the CDR3 is TGTGCCAGCAAGCGGACTAGCGGGAGTGGCGAGCAGTACTTC. Translation gives CASKRTSGSGEQYF.